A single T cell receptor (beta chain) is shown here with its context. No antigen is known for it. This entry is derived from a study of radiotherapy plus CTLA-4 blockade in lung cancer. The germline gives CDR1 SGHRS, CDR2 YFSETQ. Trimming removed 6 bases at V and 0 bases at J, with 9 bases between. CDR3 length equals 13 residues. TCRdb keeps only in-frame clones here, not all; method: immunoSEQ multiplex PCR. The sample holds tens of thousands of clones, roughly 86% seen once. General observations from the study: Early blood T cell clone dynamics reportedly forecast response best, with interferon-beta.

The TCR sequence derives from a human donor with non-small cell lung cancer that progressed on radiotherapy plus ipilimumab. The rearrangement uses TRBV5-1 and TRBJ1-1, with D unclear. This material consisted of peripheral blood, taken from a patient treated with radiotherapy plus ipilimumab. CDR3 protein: CASTDSMNTEAFF. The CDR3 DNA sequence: TGCGCCAGCACCGACTCCATGAACACTGAAGCTTTCTTT.